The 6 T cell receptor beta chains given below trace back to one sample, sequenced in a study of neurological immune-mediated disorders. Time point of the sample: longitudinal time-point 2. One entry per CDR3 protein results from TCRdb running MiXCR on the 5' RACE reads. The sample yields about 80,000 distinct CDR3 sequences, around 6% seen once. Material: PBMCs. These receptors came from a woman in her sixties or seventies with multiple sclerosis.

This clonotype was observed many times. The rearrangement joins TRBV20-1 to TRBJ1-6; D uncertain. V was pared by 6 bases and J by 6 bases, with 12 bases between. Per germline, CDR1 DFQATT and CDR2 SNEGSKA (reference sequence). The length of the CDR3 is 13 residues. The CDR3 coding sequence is TGCAGTGCGGTAGGGCAGGCTAATTCACCCCTCCACTTT. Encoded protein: CSAVGQANSPLHF.

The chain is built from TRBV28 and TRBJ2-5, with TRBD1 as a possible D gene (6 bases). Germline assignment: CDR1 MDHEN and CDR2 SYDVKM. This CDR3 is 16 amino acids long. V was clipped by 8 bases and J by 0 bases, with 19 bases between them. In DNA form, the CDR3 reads TGTGCCAGCGGGGTTACAGGGCATGGATACCAAGAGACCCAGTACTTC. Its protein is CASGVTGHGYQETQYF.

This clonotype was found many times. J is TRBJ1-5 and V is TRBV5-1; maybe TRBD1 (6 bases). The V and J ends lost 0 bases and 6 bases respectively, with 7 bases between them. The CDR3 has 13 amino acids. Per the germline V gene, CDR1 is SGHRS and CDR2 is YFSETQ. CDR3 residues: CASSLEGGQPQHF. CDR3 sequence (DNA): TGCGCCAGCAGCTTGGAAGGGGGTCAGCCCCAGCATTTT.

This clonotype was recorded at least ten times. CDR3 DNA: TGTGCCAGCAGTTTACGAAGTCCCTACGAGCAGTACTTC. Its translation is CASSLRSPYEQYF. V gene TRBV28 combines with J gene TRBJ2-7; D ambiguous. The V gene's germline CDR1 is MDHEN and CDR2 SYDVKM. The V end lost 2 bases, the J end lost 2 bases, and 7 bases lay between the germline ends. The CDR3 covers 13 residues.

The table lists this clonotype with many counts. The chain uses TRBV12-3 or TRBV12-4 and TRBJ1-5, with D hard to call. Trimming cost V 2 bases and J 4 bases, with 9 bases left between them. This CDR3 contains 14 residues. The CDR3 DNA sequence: TGTGCCAGCAGTTTACACAGAAGTAATCAGCCCCAGCATTTT. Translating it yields CASSLHRSNQPQHF.

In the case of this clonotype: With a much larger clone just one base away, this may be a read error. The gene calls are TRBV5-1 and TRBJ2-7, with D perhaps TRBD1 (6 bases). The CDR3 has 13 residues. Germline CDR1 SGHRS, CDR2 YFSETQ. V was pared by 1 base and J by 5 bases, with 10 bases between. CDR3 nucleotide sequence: TGCGCCAGCAGCTTGTGGACAGCCGACGAGCAGTACTTC. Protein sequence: CASSLWTADEQYF.